A selection of T cell receptor beta chains follows, all from one sample in a study of blood T cell repertoires in COVID-19. Here immunoSEQ multiplex PCR was the method, and the copy in TCRdb shows in-frame clones only, minus some. This table holds 75,000 or so clones, roughly 80% found once. Material: peripheral blood. The receptor source for this set is a woman aged 70-85 years with acute or convalescent COVID-19. Both conserved end residues are part of each CDR3. D genes are given only for firm matches. Rows give clone size only sometimes, using once, few, many, or a class for an expanded clone.

clone_size j_call d_call v_call cdr3_aa cdr3_nt
- TRBJ1-2 - TRBV7-8 CASSLGAPDSDYGYTF TGTGCCAGCAGCTTAGGGGCCCCGGACAGTGACTATGGCTACACCTTC
- TRBJ2-7 TRBD1 TRBV30 CAWSRGTAPYEQYF TGTGCCTGGTCCAGAGGGACAGCCCCCTACGAGCAGTACTTC
- TRBJ2-3 - TRBV6-4 CASSRDTSTDTQYF TGTGCCAGCAGCCGTGACACTAGCACAGATACGCAGTATTTT
- TRBJ1-2 - TRBV5-5 CASSRSLGVQNGYTF TGTGCCAGCAGCCGAAGTCTCGGGGTCCAGAATGGCTACACCTTC
- TRBJ1-2 - TRBV3-1/TRBV3-2 CASSQGLQTGGGGGYTF TGTGCCAGCAGCCAAGGACTACAGACTGGGGGCGGGGGGGGCTACACCTTC
- TRBJ2-7 - TRBV19 CASSDGGSAYEQYF TGTGCCAGTAGTGATGGAGGAAGTGCCTACGAGCAGTACTTC
- TRBJ2-2 - TRBV29-1 CSVSSGSTGELFF TGCAGCGTTTCGTCGGGTAGCACCGGGGAGCTGTTTTTT
- TRBJ1-3 - TRBV5-4 CASSLDPTSGNTIYF TGTGCCAGCAGCTTGGACCCTACCTCTGGAAACACCATATATTTT
- TRBJ2-3 - TRBV5-1 CASSLVPGLNTDTQYF TGCGCCAGCAGCTTGGTTCCAGGATTAAACACAGATACGCAGTATTTT
- TRBJ2-3 - TRBV12-3/TRBV12-4 CASSWGTPNTQYF TGTGCCAGCAGTTGGGGGACACCCAATACGCAGTATTTT
- TRBJ2-3 TRBD2 TRBV27 CASSLTGVPVAGGGDTQYF TGTGCCAGCAGTTTGACAGGGGTACCGGTAGCGGGAGGGGGGGATACGCAGTATTTT
- TRBJ1-1 TRBD1 TRBV6-4 CASRMEQGISEAFF TGTGCCAGCAGGATGGAACAGGGGATATCGGAAGCTTTCTTT
once TRBJ2-7 TRBD1 TRBV7-3 CASSLSRDRGEQYF TGTGCCAGCAGCTTATCCAGGGACAGGGGCGAGCAGTACTTC
- TRBJ1-2 - TRBV30 CACTKQGNYGYTF TGTGCCTGTACTAAACAGGGTAACTATGGCTACACCTTC
- TRBJ2-3 TRBD1 TRBV12-5 CASGLGTASDTQYF TGTGCTAGTGGTTTAGGGACAGCATCAGATACGCAGTATTTT
- TRBJ2-3 TRBD2 TRBV5-1 CASGLADSTDTQYF TGCGCCAGCGGGCTAGCGGATAGCACAGATACGCAGTATTTT
few TRBJ2-1 - TRBV5-1 CASSFTGNYNEQFF TGCGCCAGCAGCTTCACAGGGAACTACAATGAGCAGTTCTTC
- TRBJ2-3 TRBD2 TRBV9 CASSVEGTSTQYF TGTGCCAGCAGCGTAGAAGGGACTAGTACGCAGTATTTT
- TRBJ2-2 TRBD2 TRBV4-2 CASSQDLAGGANTGELFF TGTGCCAGCAGCCAAGATTTAGCGGGAGGGGCGAACACCGGGGAGCTGTTTTTT